Shown below are 26 T cell receptor beta chains from a single sample sequenced in a study of blood T cell repertoires in COVID-19. Profiled with immunoSEQ multiplex PCR; TCRdb holds only in-frame clones, not every one. Of just over 300,000 clones listed, about nine tenths are singletons. The sequenced sample was peripheral blood. The receptor set was obtained from a man aged 18 to 30 with active or convalescent COVID-19.

The V gene is TRBV5-1, the J gene TRBJ2-4; 12 bases fit TRBD1. Germline V gives CDR1 SGHRS, CDR2 YFSETQ. The J segment lost 2 bases and the V segment lost 4 bases, leaving 4 bases of the junction unmatched. The CDR3 is made up of 16 amino acids. DNA of the CDR3: TGCGCCAGCAGCGGGACAGGGGGCGTATCCAAAAACATTCAGTACTTC. This sequence encodes CASSGTGGVSKNIQYF.

The chain uses TRBV10-3 and TRBJ2-3; 9 bases match TRBD2. This CDR3 is built from 15 residues. After removal of 6 bases from V and 2 bases from J, the junction contained 6 bases not matched to a gene. Germline CDR1 reads ENHRY; CDR2 reads SYGVKD. The CDR3 coding sequence is TGTGCCATCAGCCCCCTAGCGGGGACCACAGATACGCAGTATTTT. This encodes CAISPLAGTTDTQYF.

The rearrangement joins TRBV7-9 to TRBJ1-2, with D perhaps TRBD1 (6 bases). The germline V gene encodes CDR1 SEHNR and CDR2 FQNEAQ (reference sequence). Trimming took off 5 bases at V and 7 bases at J, with 20 bases between the two ends. The CDR3 totals 15 residues. CDR3: CASSPPTGRYGGYTF. As DNA, the CDR3 is TGTGCCAGCAGCCCCCCGACAGGCCGGTATGGTGGCTACACCTTC.

This clone was detected once. This chain uses TRBV4-1 with TRBJ1-2; 7 bases are shared with TRBD1. With V trimmed by 3 bases and J by 5 bases, 6 bases remained unmatched. Per the germline V gene, CDR1 is MGHRA and CDR2 is YSYEKL. This CDR3 contains 14 residues. The CDR3 sequence: CASSQTTGDYGYTF. The CDR3 DNA sequence: TGCGCCAGCAGCCAGACCACAGGGGATTATGGCTACACCTTC.

The genes are TRBV10-3 and TRBJ1-2; possible D gene TRBD1, 6 bases. Germline V gene lookup returns CDR1 ENHRY and CDR2 SYGVKD. The CDR3 covers 16 residues. Deletions cut 0 bases from V and 1 base from J, with 12 bases between. CDR3 region: CAISESAGANNYGYTF. CDR3 nucleotide sequence: TGTGCCATCAGTGAGTCGGCAGGGGCAAATAACTATGGCTACACCTTC.

This clone was counted a single time. The V call is TRBV6-1, the J call TRBJ2-7; D might be TRBD1 (5 bases). Deletions cut 3 bases from V and 2 bases from J, with 17 bases between. Germline-derived CDR1 and CDR2 are MNHNS and SASEGT. The CDR3 length is 16 residues. The CDR3: CASSDQGLRAPYEQYF. In nucleotides, the CDR3 is TGTGCCAGCAGTGACCAGGGTCTTAGGGCCCCCTACGAGCAGTACTTC.

Only one count was recorded for this clone. The gene calls are TRBV10-3 and TRBJ1-2; 7 bases agree with TRBD1. The CDR3 contains 14 residues. Trimming at V came to 0 bases and at J to 8 bases, leaving 6 bases not matched to a gene. Per germline, CDR1 ENHRY and CDR2 SYGVKD. Here the CDR3 reads CAISESTGSYGYTF. The CDR3 nucleotides read TGTGCCATCAGTGAGTCGACAGGGTCGTACGGCTACACCTTC.

The V gene is TRBV19, the J gene TRBJ1-2; 8 nucleotides match TRBD1. Trimming cost V 3 bases and J 7 bases; bases outside gene matches: 4. Germline loops: CDR1 LNHDA, CDR2 SQIVND (reference sequence). The CDR3 loop spans 13 amino acids. The CDR3 sequence is CASSIFTGGGYTF. CDR3 coding DNA: TGTGCCAGTAGTATTTTTACAGGGGGTGGCTACACCTTC.

This rearrangement joins TRBV9 to TRBJ1-2, with D possibly being TRBD1 (6 bases). The CDR3 consists of 15 residues. Germline CDR1 and CDR2: SGDLS and YYNGEE. V lost 3 bases and J 8 bases, leaving 20 bases between the germline ends. CDR3 bases: TGTGCCAGCAGCGCCGGATACGATAGGGGGAGAGGCTACACCTTC. Protein product: CASSAGYDRGRGYTF.

This chain links TRBV2 with TRBJ1-5; 7 bases fit TRBD1. This CDR3 comprises 14 residues. Germline trimming cut 7 bases from V and 2 bases from J; bases unmatched to any gene: 5. Germline CDR1 reads SNHLY; CDR2 reads FYNNEI. The CDR3 loop reads CASKGALGNQPQHF. DNA of the CDR3: TGTGCCAGCAAGGGGGCATTAGGCAATCAGCCCCAGCATTTT. Filled out from reference TRBV2 and TRBJ1-5, the complete variable domain reads EPEVTQTPSHQVTQMGQEVILRCVPISNHLYFYWYRQILGQKVEFLVSFYNNEISEKSEIFDDQFSVERPDGSNFTLKIRSTKLEDSAMYFCASKGALGNQPQHFGDGTRLSIL.

The V call is TRBV28, the J call TRBJ1-5; no definite D call. V was pared by 6 bases and J by 0 bases, with 6 bases between. Germline CDR1 reads MDHEN; CDR2 reads SYDVKM. The CDR3 has 13 residues. CDR3 DNA sequence: TGTGCCAGCAGGTCGGGTAGCAATCAGCCCCAGCATTTT. It is translated as CASRSGSNQPQHF.

This rearrangement joins TRBV6-2 or TRBV6-3 to TRBJ1-1; D is undetermined. This CDR3 is 12 amino acids long. Per germline, CDR1 MNHEY and CDR2 SVGEGT. Trimming pared 3 bases from V and 8 bases from J, leaving 10 bases between. CDR3 nucleotides: TGTGCCAGCAGTTATCGAGGAGGGGAAGCTTTCTTT. It translates to CASSYRGGEAFF.

The V call is TRBV28, the J call TRBJ1-1; tentatively, D is TRBD1 (6 bases). This CDR3 spans 12 amino acids. Trimming left V 5 bases short and J 11 bases short, with 15 bases between. CDR1 and CDR2 from the germline V gene are MDHEN and SYDVKM. The CDR3 nucleotides are TGTGCCAGCAGTCCTATGGGGGGGGCCGCTTTCTTT. This codes for CASSPMGGAAFF.

The chain is built from TRBV7-9 and TRBJ1-2; D is uncertain. This CDR3 has 15 residues. Trimming pared 2 bases from V and 3 bases from J, leaving 13 bases between. CDR1 is SEHNR, CDR2 FQNEAQ, per germline (reference sequence). CDR3 nucleotide sequence: TGTGCCAGCAGCTTAATCTCGGCGGTAGACTATGGCTACACCTTC. Translating it yields CASSLISAVDYGYTF.

This clone has only a few counts. The chain uses TRBV6-1 and TRBJ2-7; 10 bases fit TRBD2. CDR3 length equals 15 residues. Germline V lookup: CDR1 MNHNS, CDR2 SASEGT. Trimming removed 3 bases from V and 2 bases from J; junction bases left unmatched: 4. CDR3 coding DNA: TGTGCCAGCAGTGAGAGGACTAGCGGACCCTACGAGCAGTACTTC. Its protein product is CASSERTSGPYEQYF.

The chain couples TRBV5-1 to TRBJ2-1, with 13 bases aligning to TRBD2. V gave up 4 bases and J gave up 6 bases; unmatched junction bases: 4. CDR1 and CDR2 from the germline V gene are SGHRS and YFSETQ. The CDR3 runs to 15 residues. The CDR3 region has the DNA TGCGCCAGCAGCGAAGGACTAGCGGGGGTCAATGAGCAGTTCTTC. Amino acids: CASSEGLAGVNEQFF.

J is TRBJ1-2 and V is TRBV7-9, with D hard to call. Germline loops: CDR1 SEHNR, CDR2 FQNEAQ (reference sequence). The CDR3 extends over 15 amino acids. The V end lost 1 base, the J end lost 8 bases, and 17 bases lay between the germline ends. In DNA form, the CDR3 reads TGTGCCAGCAGCTTAGAGGTACAGACGAAGTTGGGCTACACCTTC. This translates into CASSLEVQTKLGYTF.

The V and J genes are TRBV7-2 and TRBJ2-7, with a possible D match to TRBD1 (6 bases). Germline V lookup: CDR1 SGHTA, CDR2 FQGNSA. This CDR3 has 13 residues. V lost 4 bases and J lost 6, with 13 bases in between. CDR3 in DNA: TGTGCCAGCAGCTCCCAACAGGGTGGCGAGCAGTACTTC. Its protein is CASSSQQGGEQYF.

The V gene is TRBV27, the J gene TRBJ1-2; the match to TRBD1 covers 12 bases. The CDR3 extends over 16 amino acids. Trimming removed 10 bases from V and 6 bases from J; junction bases left unmatched: 15. Germline V gene sequence: CDR1 MNHEY, CDR2 SMNVEV (reference sequence). The CDR3 nucleotides read TGTGCCACCCTAAGCCGGGACAGGGGGCTCAACAATGGCTACACCTTC. Residues: CATLSRDRGLNNGYTF.

The chain joins TRBV5-4 to TRBJ2-7; D is uncertain. The germline gives CDR1 SGHNT, CDR2 YYREEE (reference sequence). V was pared by 1 base and J by 2 bases, with 7 bases between. This CDR3 has 13 residues. The chain's CDR3 is CASSLLWPYEQYF. The CDR3 DNA reads TGTGCCAGCAGCTTGTTATGGCCCTACGAGCAGTACTTC.

The CDR3 region has the DNA TGCGCCAGCAGCCAAGGCAGGGCCCCCTCCTACGAGCAGTACTTC. Translation gives CASSQGRAPSYEQYF. V and J are TRBV4-1 and TRBJ2-7; tentative D call: TRBD1 (5 bases). Trimming removed 1 base from V and 0 bases from J, with 10 bases in between. The CDR3 is made up of 15 amino acids. Germline CDR1 reads MGHRA; CDR2 reads YSYEKL.

This chain joins TRBV9 and TRBJ1-3; the D is unclear. Germline V CDR1 and CDR2: SGDLS, YYNGEE. V was clipped by 7 bases and J by 0 bases, with 11 bases between them. The CDR3 extends over 14 amino acids. The CDR3 nucleotides read TGTGCCAGCTCCGGAGGGCTCTCTGGAAACACCATATATTTT. Protein product: CASSGGLSGNTIYF.

The chain couples TRBV7-9 to TRBJ2-7, with D uncertain. Germline CDR1 reads SEHNR; CDR2 reads FQNEAQ (reference sequence). The ends were cut back, 4 bases at V and 4 bases at J, with 14 bases in the middle. The CDR3 loop spans 14 amino acids. The DNA of the CDR3 is TGTGCCAGCAGCTCCTTCGGTTTTCCGTACGAGCAGTACTTC. Its protein is CASSSFGFPYEQYF.

This chain uses TRBV19 with TRBJ1-4; 7 positions match TRBD1. After removal of 8 bases from V and 7 bases from J, the junction contained 10 bases not matched to a gene. The CDR3 has 14 amino acids. Germline lookup yields CDR1 LNHDA and CDR2 SQIVND (reference sequence). The CDR3 DNA follows: TGTGCCAGTGCTGCCGGGACAGTAGTTGAAAAACTGTTTTTT. Its translation: CASAAGTVVEKLFF. Supplemented by reference TRBV19 and TRBJ1-4, the full variable domain reads DGGITQSPKYLFRKEGQNVTLSCEQNLNHDAMYWYRQDPGQGLRLIYYSQIVNDFQKGDIAEGYSVSREKKESFPLTVTSAQKNPTAFYLCASAAGTVVEKLFFGSGTQLSVL.

The J gene is TRBJ2-1, the V gene TRBV27; no clear D. Germline values: CDR1 MNHEY, CDR2 SMNVEV (reference sequence). V was pared by 3 bases and J by 9 bases, with 12 bases between. CDR3 length equals 13 residues. Here the CDR3 DNA reads TGTGCCAGCAGTTTCGGTAGTCCGGGTGAGCAGTTCTTC. Residues: CASSFGSPGEQFF.

CDR3 loop: CASSLSPYTGELFF. The CDR3 nucleotides are TGTGCCAGCAGTTTGTCCCCCTACACCGGGGAGCTGTTTTTT. V usage is TRBV27 and J usage is TRBJ2-2; D ambiguous. Germline V gene data show CDR1 as MNHEY and CDR2 as SMNVEV (reference sequence). V was shortened by 3 bases and J by 3 bases, with 8 bases between the two germline ends. This CDR3 spans 14 amino acids.